A single sample gave rise to the 26 T cell receptor beta chains below, sequenced in a study of cytomegalovirus exposure and HLA in healthy donors (dated by TCRdb to between 2016 and 2019). Libraries were constructed by the immunoSEQ multiplex PCR assay. The multiplex PCR relied on a mix of 60 forward primers for TCR Vbeta segments and 13 reverse primers for TCR Jbeta segments. Not all clones reach the TCRdb copy of this immuneACCESS table, which keeps in-frame sequences only. Checked studies attribute under half of the gap to unresolved V genes and leave the rest unexplained. The sample profile shows 250,000 to 300,000 clones; about 93% of them were found once. The leading ten clones occupy about 1.7% of the sample. The sequencing sample was made of PBMCs. The receptors derive from a girl aged 2 to 10 in good health and CMV-seronegative.

With regard to this clone: A junction end diverges from the germline sequence, so it may reflect a read error. Other DNA sequences in the same sample also yield this CDR3. The chain combines TRBV27 with TRBJ1-1; the D gene is possibly TRBD1 (5 bases). Germline CDR1 and CDR2: MNHEY and SMNVEV (reference sequence). The CDR3 has 14 residues. The CDR3 DNA reads as TGTGCCAGTAGTTACTTTGGGGGGGGCACTGAAGCTTTCTTT. Its protein is CASSYFGGGTEAFF.

CDR3 DNA: TGTGCCAGTGGGGGACTAGCGGGAGGGGACCGATCCAATGAGCAGTTCTTC. It is translated as CASGGLAGGDRSNEQFF. J is TRBJ2-1 and V is TRBV19; the match to TRBD2 covers 16 bases. The CDR3 covers 17 residues. With V trimmed by 8 bases and J by 6 bases, 10 bases remained unmatched. The germline V gene has CDR1 LNHDA and CDR2 SQIVND (reference sequence).

V gene TRBV19 combines with J gene TRBJ2-2; no clear D gene. Per germline, CDR1 LNHDA and CDR2 SQIVND (reference sequence). V was trimmed by 6 bases and J by 3 bases, leaving 11 bases between them. This CDR3 spans 14 amino acids. Written as DNA, the CDR3 is TGTGCCAGTAGATGGAGCGCGGACACCGGGGAGCTGTTTTTT. Its protein product is CASRWSADTGELFF.

This chain connects TRBV5-1 to TRBJ2-1; 9 positions match TRBD2. The CDR3 sequence is 14 residues long. The germline gives CDR1 SGHRS, CDR2 YFSETQ. J lost 7 bases, V lost 4 bases, and 6 bases had no gene match. CDR3 sequence reads: CASSPGLAQNEQFF. For the CDR3, the DNA is TGCGCCAGCAGCCCGGGACTAGCTCAAAATGAGCAGTTCTTC.

The J gene is TRBJ1-5, the V gene TRBV6-5; D might be TRBD1 (5 bases). The CDR3 is 13 amino acids. Trimming cost V 3 bases and J 9 bases, with 12 bases left between them. Per the germline V gene, CDR1 is MNHEY and CDR2 is SVGAGI. CDR3 region: CASSYTDIGPQHF. The CDR3 DNA sequence: TGTGCCAGCAGTTATACGGACATCGGGCCCCAGCATTTT.

The rearrangement uses TRBV19 and TRBJ1-2, with TRBD1 matching over 7 bases. Trimming took 6 bases from V and 2 from J; bases not matched to a gene: 9. CDR1 and CDR2 (germline): LNHDA, SQIVND (reference sequence). This CDR3 has 15 amino acids. CDR3: CASSLEGAINYGYTF. CDR3 nucleotides: TGTGCCAGTAGCCTAGAGGGGGCGATCAACTATGGCTACACCTTC.

V is TRBV29-1 and J is TRBJ1-2; D ambiguous. The V end lost 7 bases, the J end lost 8 bases, and 20 bases lay between the germline ends. This CDR3 has 13 amino acids. Germline V gives CDR1 SQVTM, CDR2 ANQGSEA. The CDR3 DNA is TGCAGCGCCCTCCAGGAGGGTAGGACGGGCTACACCTTC. Its translation: CSALQEGRTGYTF.

The chain is built from TRBV6-1 and TRBJ2-1; D may be TRBD1 (5 bases). In germline, CDR1 is MNHNS, CDR2 SASEGT. V gave up 1 base and J gave up 6 bases, with 16 bases separating them. CDR3 length: 16 residues. CDR3 loop: CASSEDGREWGNEQFF. For the CDR3, the DNA is TGTGCCAGCAGTGAAGATGGCAGGGAATGGGGCAATGAGCAGTTCTTC.

This chain links TRBV5-1 with TRBJ2-5; a weak D match, TRBD1 (6 bases). Germline V gene data show CDR1 as SGHRS and CDR2 as YFSETQ. V lost 3 bases and J lost 2, with 14 bases in between. The CDR3 is made up of 15 amino acids. In nucleotides, the CDR3 is TGCGCCAGCAGCTGGACGGGACAATTACAAGAGACCCAGTACTTC. Its translation is CASSWTGQLQETQYF.

The CDR3 DNA reads TGTGCAAGTCGCCCTGCGGTCTGGGGGGGTCGTGAAGCTTTCTTT. This sequence encodes CASRPAVWGGREAFF. The rearrangement uses TRBV12-2 and TRBJ1-1. TRBV12-2 is described as a pseudogene. This CDR3 contains 15 residues.

The rearrangement uses TRBV7-3 and TRBJ2-6, with a tentative D call TRBD1 (6 bases). This CDR3 is 16 amino acids long. CDR1 and CDR2 from the germline V gene are SGHTA and FQGTGA. V was pared by 0 bases and J by 1 base, with 7 bases between. The CDR3: CASSLTTGSGANVLTF. The CDR3 region has the DNA TGTGCCAGCAGCTTAACGACAGGTTCTGGGGCCAACGTCCTGACTTTC.

This rearrangement joins TRBV2 to TRBJ2-4; tentative D call: TRBD2 (5 bases). Between the trimmed V and J ends, which lost 3 bases and 5 bases, there was a span of 8 bases. CDR1 is SNHLY and CDR2 is FYNNEI in the germline V gene. The CDR3 runs 13 residues. The chain's CDR3 is CASSEVEENIQYF. In DNA, the CDR3 is TGTGCCAGCAGTGAGGTGGAGGAAAACATTCAGTACTTC.

J is TRBJ2-7 and V is TRBV27; D possibly corresponds to TRBD1 (6 bases). The V gene's germline CDR1 is MNHEY and CDR2 SMNVEV (reference sequence). Trimming took off 5 bases at V and 4 bases at J, with 12 bases between the two ends. The CDR3 has 13 residues. The CDR3 region is CASSRDIQYEQYF. The CDR3 bases are TGTGCCAGCAGTCGGGACATTCAATACGAGCAGTACTTC.

The chain is built from TRBV28 and TRBJ1-2; 9 bases are a match to TRBD1. The germline gives CDR1 MDHEN, CDR2 SYDVKM. The CDR3 consists of 17 residues. The V and J ends lost 7 bases and 6 bases, in that order; junction bases with no gene match: 18. The CDR3: CASTSAGTGTLKDGYTF. The CDR3 DNA reads TGTGCCAGCACCTCAGCCGGGACAGGGACGTTAAAAGATGGCTACACCTTC.

This sequence joins TRBV28 and TRBJ1-4; 11 bases align to TRBD1. Unmatched junction bases numbered 7, after V lost 6 bases and J lost 4 bases. The V gene's germline CDR1 is MDHEN and CDR2 SYDVKM. The CDR3 consists of 16 residues. CDR3 in DNA: TGTGCCAGCAGACAGGACAGGGGGCTCGGTAATGAAAAACTGTTTTTT. This gives the protein CASRQDRGLGNEKLFF.

The rearrangement joins TRBV19 to TRBJ2-1; 8 bases are shared with TRBD2. The J segment lost 10 bases and the V segment lost 6 bases, leaving 8 bases of the junction unmatched. Germline lookup yields CDR1 LNHDA and CDR2 SQIVND (reference sequence). This CDR3 spans 13 amino acids. For the CDR3, the DNA is TGTGCCAGTAGCCCGACTAGCGATGGCGAGCAGTTCTTC. Its translation: CASSPTSDGEQFF. Supplemented by reference TRBV19 and TRBJ2-1, the full variable domain reads DGGITQSPKYLFRKEGQNVTLSCEQNLNHDAMYWYRQDPGQGLRLIYYSQIVNDFQKGDIAEGYSVSREKKESFPLTVTSAQKNPTAFYLCASSPTSDGEQFFGPGTRLTVL.

The chain recombines TRBV5-6 with TRBJ1-5, with D unresolved. Germline V lookup: CDR1 SGHDT, CDR2 YYEEEE. This CDR3 has 14 amino acids. V lost 5 bases and J lost 2, with 11 bases in between. CDR3 bases: TGTGCCAGCAGTACGGGATTCGGCAATCAGCCCCAGCATTTT. Its translation: CASSTGFGNQPQHF.

The V gene is TRBV2, the J gene TRBJ2-5; possibly TRBD2 for D (6 bases). The J call may be incorrect, as the DNA end agrees better with TRBJ2-7. The CDR3 has 14 residues. Looked up from germline, CDR1 is SNHLY and CDR2 is FYNNEI. CDR3: CASSGIGGDYEQYF. For the CDR3, the DNA is TGTGCCAGCAGTGGAATAGGAGGGGACTACGAGCAGTACTTC.

This clone showed up just a few times. The gene calls are TRBV6-5 and TRBJ2-7; no firm D call. Germline V gene lookup returns CDR1 MNHEY and CDR2 SVGAGI. This CDR3 comprises 14 residues. V was clipped by 6 bases and J by 3 bases, with 15 bases between them. The CDR3 DNA follows: TGTGCCAGCAGCCGACTCTCCGACTTCTACGAGCAGTACTTC. Encoded protein: CASSRLSDFYEQYF.

V is TRBV27 and J is TRBJ1-2; 10 bases map to TRBD1. The CDR3 loop spans 15 amino acids. With 7 bases clipped from V and 3 bases from J, the junction kept 8 bases outside the gene matches. Germline values: CDR1 MNHEY, CDR2 SMNVEV (reference sequence). Here the CDR3 reads CASTQSGTGDYGYTF. The CDR3 coding sequence is TGTGCCAGCACCCAATCCGGGACAGGGGACTATGGCTACACCTTC.

V usage is TRBV19 and J usage is TRBJ2-3, with 8 bases matching TRBD1. Germline CDR1 is LNHDA and CDR2 is SQIVND (reference sequence). V dropped 8 bases and J dropped 8; count of bases not matched to a gene: 6. CDR3 length: 12 amino acids. As DNA, the CDR3 is TGTGCCAGTCTACAGGGGGGTGGTACGCAGTATTTT. It codes for CASLQGGGTQYF.

The genes are TRBV15 and TRBJ2-3, with 13 bases fitting TRBD2. The V and J ends lost 1 base and 1 base, in that order; junction bases with no gene match: 14. Germline lookup yields CDR1 LNHNV and CDR2 YYDKDF (reference sequence). This CDR3 is 21 amino acids long. The DNA of the CDR3 is TGTGCCACCAGCAGAGGCCCCGGGACTAGCGGGGCATTACTAGGCACAGATACGCAGTATTTT. Translating it yields CATSRGPGTSGALLGTDTQYF.

The V call is TRBV25-1, the J call TRBJ2-7; weak D call: TRBD2 (5 bases). V lost 8 bases to trimming and J lost 2 bases, with 16 bases between them. Germline lookup yields CDR1 MGHDK and CDR2 SYGVNS. This CDR3 is built from 14 residues. In DNA form, the CDR3 reads TGTGCCAGCGGAGACTCGAGAGGGCCCTACGAGCAGTACTTC. Translated, it gives CASGDSRGPYEQYF.

The chain links TRBV19 to TRBJ1-5; D not certain. CDR3 length equals 15 residues. Trimming took off 7 bases at V and 2 bases at J, with 15 bases between the two ends. The germline V gene encodes CDR1 LNHDA and CDR2 SQIVND (reference sequence). Here the CDR3 DNA reads TGTGCCAGTAACCCCGGAGCAGTCGGCAATCAGCCCCAGCATTTT. Encoded protein: CASNPGAVGNQPQHF.

The genes are TRBV7-9 and TRBJ1-6; D remains ambiguous. Between the trimmed V and J ends, which lost 1 base and 3 bases, there was a span of 4 bases. Germline-derived CDR1 and CDR2 are SEHNR and FQNEAQ (reference sequence). This CDR3 has 14 amino acids. In DNA, the CDR3 is TGTGCCAGCAGCTTAGGACTCTATAATTCACCCCTCCACTTT. Protein product: CASSLGLYNSPLHF.

The rearrangement joins TRBV5-5 to TRBJ2-1; possibly TRBD1 for D (5 bases). Trimming stripped 4 bases from V and 3 bases from J, with 14 bases between. The germline V gene encodes CDR1 SGHKS and CDR2 YYEKEE (reference sequence). The CDR3 consists of 15 residues. The CDR3 region is CASSQQGADYNEQFF. The CDR3, as DNA: TGTGCCAGCAGCCAGCAGGGCGCTGACTACAATGAGCAGTTCTTC.